This is a list of T cell receptor beta chains from one sample in a study of long-term antiretroviral therapy in people with HIV. TCRdb's copy holds only in-frame clones and misses some; the assay was immunoSEQ multiplex PCR. The sample holds around 15,000 clones; more than 75% are singletons and the top ten take 10% to 15%. The sample was unsorted PBMCs, taken 6.9 years after starting antiretroviral therapy. These receptor sequences come from a man aged 50 to 60 with HIV. The CDR3 runs from the conserved cysteine through the conserved F or W. Fields, in order: CDR3 DNA, CDR3 protein, J gene, V gene, D gene, clone size. The D gene is left open where the match is weak. Clone size is shown for a subset of rows, as once, few, many or a class of expanded clone.

CDR3 DNA: TGTGCCAGCAGCCCCCGTACTAGCGGGCTCAATGAGCAGTTCTTC; CDR3 protein: CASSPRTSGLNEQFF; J gene: TRBJ2-1; V gene: TRBV7-3; D gene: TRBD2; clone size: .
CDR3 DNA: TGTGCCAGCAGCCCGGGACTAGCCCTCGGGGAGACCCAGTACTTC; CDR3 protein: CASSPGLALGETQYF; J gene: TRBJ2-5; V gene: TRBV14; D gene: TRBD2; clone size: .
CDR3 DNA: TGCAGCGACCAGGGGGCGCAGGACTATGGCTACACCTTC; CDR3 protein: CSDQGAQDYGYTF; J gene: TRBJ1-2; V gene: TRBV29-1; D gene: TRBD1; clone size: .
CDR3 DNA: TGTGCCAGTAGTATCGGAAACCACTACATTGATCAGCCCCAGCATTTT; CDR3 protein: CASSIGNHYIDQPQHF; J gene: TRBJ1-5; V gene: TRBV19; D gene: .; clone size: .
CDR3 DNA: TGTGCCAGCAGCAGCGGTCGAAGCGGGAGGGCCCTTAGGACAGATACGCAGTATTTT; CDR3 protein: CASSSGRSGRALRTDTQYF; J gene: TRBJ2-3; V gene: TRBV7-2; D gene: TRBD2; clone size: .
CDR3 DNA: TGTGCCTGGAGTAGGGACAGGGGGAATCAGCCCCAGCATTTT; CDR3 protein: CAWSRDRGNQPQHF; J gene: TRBJ1-5; V gene: TRBV30; D gene: TRBD1; clone size: .
CDR3 DNA: TGTGCCAGCAGCTCTACAGGGGGCTATTACGAGCAGTACTTC; CDR3 protein: CASSSTGGYYEQYF; J gene: TRBJ2-7; V gene: TRBV5-6; D gene: TRBD1; clone size: .
CDR3 DNA: TGTGCCAGCAGTAACCCGGGACTAGCGTACGAGCAGTACTTC; CDR3 protein: CASSNPGLAYEQYF; J gene: TRBJ2-7; V gene: TRBV2; D gene: TRBD2; clone size: .
CDR3 DNA: TGTGCCAGCGAAAGGACAGGGGGCTTCTCTGGGGCCAACGTCCTGACTTTC; CDR3 protein: CASERTGGFSGANVLTF; J gene: TRBJ2-6; V gene: TRBV28; D gene: TRBD1; clone size: once
CDR3 DNA: TGTGCCAGCAGTGCACTAGCGGGAGGGAGCTACAATGAGCAGTTCTTC; CDR3 protein: CASSALAGGSYNEQFF; J gene: TRBJ2-1; V gene: TRBV2; D gene: TRBD2; clone size: .
CDR3 DNA: TGTGCCACCAGCAGAGATTGGTCCGAGCAGTACTTC; CDR3 protein: CATSRDWSEQYF; J gene: TRBJ2-7; V gene: TRBV15; D gene: .; clone size: .
CDR3 DNA: TGTGCCAGCAGCTTAGTCCCAGGGGGCACGGATGAGCAGTTCTTC; CDR3 protein: CASSLVPGGTDEQFF; J gene: TRBJ2-1; V gene: TRBV7-2; D gene: TRBD1; clone size: .
CDR3 DNA: TGTGCCAGCAGCGATGGCGGGGACATAGAAGGCTACACCTTC; CDR3 protein: CASSDGGDIEGYTF; J gene: TRBJ1-2; V gene: TRBV7-3; D gene: .; clone size: .
CDR3 DNA: TGTGCCAGCGGGGACAGGTATAATGAAAAACTGTTTTTT; CDR3 protein: CASGDRYNEKLFF; J gene: TRBJ1-4; V gene: TRBV27; D gene: TRBD1; clone size: .
CDR3 DNA: TGCGCCAGCAGCTCGGGGGGGACAGATACGCAGTATTTT; CDR3 protein: CASSSGGTDTQYF; J gene: TRBJ2-3; V gene: TRBV5-1; D gene: TRBD2; clone size: .
CDR3 DNA: TGCAGCGTTGACGCGGGAGGCTACAATGAGCAGTTCTTC; CDR3 protein: CSVDAGGYNEQFF; J gene: TRBJ2-1; V gene: TRBV29-1; D gene: TRBD2; clone size: .